This passage covers 3 T cell receptor beta chains from one sample sequenced in a study of blood T cells in healthy people across ages. It was with a sample-barcoded 5' primer and a J-beta primer mix that a second PCR of about 6 to 12 cycles was run. TCRdb reprocessed the 5' RACE reads via MiXCR and lists one record per CDR3 protein. Of 550,000 to 800,000 distinct CDR3 sequences in the sample, under 25% were seen once. The sequencing sample was made of blood. The receptor set was obtained from a man between 65 and 85 years old in good health.

This chain links TRBV10-2 with TRBJ1-3; no clear D gene. Germline V gene lookup returns CDR1 WSHSY and CDR2 SAAADI. The CDR3 spans 14 residues. V was pared by 8 bases and J by 0 bases, with 11 bases between. The CDR3 coding sequence is TGCGCCAGCCGAGTTAGTCTCTCTGGAAACACCATATATTTT. Translation: CASRVSLSGNTIYF.

The genes are TRBV6-6 and TRBJ1-4; no firm D call. The germline CDR1 and CDR2 sequences are MNHNY and SVGAGI (reference sequence). The V and J ends lost 7 bases and 4 bases respectively, with 10 bases between them. The CDR3 consists of 13 residues. Written as DNA, the CDR3 is TGTGCCAGCAAGACCGGTAATAATGAAAAACTGTTTTTT. This gives the protein CASKTGNNEKLFF.

The sample holds a few counts of this clonotype. The chain links TRBV18 to TRBJ2-5, with D tentatively TRBD1 (6 bases). The J call may not be correct, given that the DNA end is closer to TRBJ2-1. The CDR3 has 15 amino acids. Germline V gives CDR1 KGHSH, CDR2 LQKENI. The CDR3 coding sequence is TGTGCCAGCTCACCGAACAGGGAAGACTACAATGAGCAGTTCTTC. Translated, it gives CASSPNREDYNEQFF.